This T cell receptor beta chain was captured by sequencing in a study of CXCR3-negative and CXCR3-positive naive CD8 T cells. Study-level findings and limits: When CXCR3-positive naive cells were set against CXCR3-negative naive cells, the former had more hydrophobic TRB CDR3s. Comparably high diversity was seen in both naive subsets, and much lower diversity in memory CD8+ cells.

Libraries were UMI-labeled 5' RACE TRB cDNA. TCRdb reanalyzed the 5' RACE reads and collapses them to one entry per CDR3 protein, without DNA. The repertoire table contains some 99,000 distinct CDR3 sequences. A word on this clonotype: Antigen: not known.

CDR3 size: 14 residues. Germline V gene sequence: CDR1 DFQATT, CDR2 SNEGSKA (reference sequence). The chain is built from TRBV20-1 and TRBJ1-1; the D call of TRBD1 rests on TCRdb alone, since no DNA is present to check it. The TCR sequence derives from a human donor in good health. Some clones in this sample may be carry-over from other donors' samples. Sequencing was performed on naive CXCR3+ CD8+ T cells from blood. Subset denoted: CD45RO-CCR7+CD27+CD95- naive CD8+ T cells expressing CXCR3 (TNR3+). The CDR3 is CSALGGQVYTEAFF.